This TCR beta chain emerged from a study of CD8 T cells in ankylosing spondylitis. Study-wide points: Reactive arthritis synovial fluid and blood were previously reported to contain some motif variants. Significant enrichment of disease-linked clones was reportedly seen in matched ankylosing spondylitis synovial fluid.

Each CDR3 protein is one row after TCRdb ran MiXCR on the 5' RACE reads. This table has around 300,000 distinct CDR3 sequences, approximately 10% appearing once. On this clonotype itself: Antigen unknown.

The V gene end was trimmed by 4 bases and the J gene end by 9 bases; junction bases not matched to a gene: 8. This CDR3 region has 14 residues. CDR1 and CDR2 from the germline V gene are SGHRS and YFSETQ. This clonotype originated in a female donor with ankylosing spondylitis or in good health (not recorded which). The rearrangement uses TRBV5-1 and TRBJ2-1; 9 positions agree with TRBD1. Sequencing was performed on blood, either unsorted or a sorted T cell fraction (not recorded which). For the CDR3, the DNA is TGCGCCAGCAGCATTCCGGGACAGGGTCGTGAGCAGTTCTTC. Encoded protein: CASSIPGQGREQFF.